Sequencing of this T cell receptor beta chain was carried out in a study of human T cells and chemical hapten exposure (dated by TCRdb to the early 2020s). Study-wide context: For sensitization, 2% DPC in acetone was applied to an approximately 2 cm by approximately 2 cm area of upper inner arm skin. Patients additionally received weekly therapeutic DPC doses to the scalp throughout the approximately 22-week study period. Patch tests used Finn chambers with 0.01% DPC on the upper back, scored after 6 days by International Contact Dermatitis Research Group standards. Alopecia areata with under or over 50% scalp involvement, alopecia totalis and alopecia universalis were represented in the patient cohort, which was mostly female. Libraries were pooled for sequencing, and variation in per-sample TCR yields was attributed mainly to small differences in library volumes within the pool. Peripheral blood TCR repertoire changes were tracked in vivo in alopecia patients during primary and secondary sensitization to the hapten diphenylcyclopropenone (DPC). Patient blood was sampled pre-sensitization (week 0) and at 2, 6 and about 24 weeks after DPC sensitization. For TCR sequencing, blood came from some 31 alopecia patients at anywhere from one to four time points (pre-sensitization, 2, 6 and 24 weeks).

The time point label here, explained by the study, means: patch test 2, 6 weeks after DPC sensitization. The sample's treatment or condition label is to be understood as: therapeutic diphenylcyclopropenone sensitization with weekly scalp DPC. At every patch-test visit, the blood draw took place before the patch test was put on. To be eligible, patients had to be aged 18 to 70, diagnosed with alopecia and judged suitable for DPC therapy, while pregnant patients were excluded. Unfractionated whole blood was collected in Tempus Blood RNA tubes, and total RNA was extracted from that blood. A note on this clonotype: Its antigen is still unknown. The sample holds no much larger clone one base away, and base qualities are not on file.

The trim is 6 bases for V and 2 bases for J, with a gap of 20 bases between the germline ends. The germline V gene (reference sequence) yields DFQATT for CDR1 and SNEGSKA for CDR2. The CDR3 spans 15 residues, from the cysteine through the phenylalanine. Only the CDR3 DNA is retained, 45 bases long and in frame from the first base. The investigation overall reported the following: Because all patients had alopecia, a presumed autoimmune disease, the immune response of the patients might differ from that of healthy individuals. The number of TCRs above 1 in 1000 frequency did not change with DPC sensitization; there was no evidence of global repertoire structure alterations. Significantly more large CDR3 similarity clusters were formed by expanded TCRs than by pre-sensitization or healthy control sets, consistent with antigen-driven responses. After repeated subsampling, changes were observed in the strength of the expansion versus patch-test correlation and in the threshold at which the correlation became significant. A positive correlation was found between the number of PT1 expanded TCRs and patch test score, with significance reached at thresholds 8, 16 and 32 but not 4.

Preparation of the library involved RACE. This sample was sequenced with a NextSeq 500. During library preparation, unique molecular identifiers were attached to individual cDNA molecules so that TCRs could be counted in a quantitative, reproducible way. From each blood RNA sample, both TCR alpha and TCR beta chains were sequenced. Regarding the original processing steps: Samples had a median of around 92,000 TCRs, with a range from roughly 20,000 to 700,000. V, J and CDR3 annotation of the TCR reads was performed with the Decombinator software suite. To make PS versus PT1 abundance plots, every sample was subsampled to the same number of TCRs (28,000). Expanded TCRs were defined as absent before sensitization and observed at least eight times at the 2-week time point. Clones were called with MiXCR by TCRdb after fastp trimmed the public reads at Q25, and only in-frame beta chains were retained. One record per CDR3 amino acid sequence lists the most common genes and DNA. The V and J calls follow TCRdb's processing rather than the paper's. The sample table lists a few hundred thousand distinct CDR3 sequences, 6% to 7% of them with a count of one. In total, the top ten clones hold approximately 5.4% of the sample.

The source of this sequence is a woman aged 18 to 35 with alopecia areata. Some clones in this sample may be carry-over from other donors' samples. The sequence joins TRBV20-1 to TRBJ2-7, with TRBD1 tentatively as D gene (6 bases match). The material was whole blood, obtained in connection with sensitization to the hapten diphenylcyclopropenone (DPC). At the DNA level, the sequence is TGCAGTGCGACTGAAAAAGGGGGATCACCCTACGAGCAGTACTTC. Its coded protein is CSATEKGGSPYEQYF.